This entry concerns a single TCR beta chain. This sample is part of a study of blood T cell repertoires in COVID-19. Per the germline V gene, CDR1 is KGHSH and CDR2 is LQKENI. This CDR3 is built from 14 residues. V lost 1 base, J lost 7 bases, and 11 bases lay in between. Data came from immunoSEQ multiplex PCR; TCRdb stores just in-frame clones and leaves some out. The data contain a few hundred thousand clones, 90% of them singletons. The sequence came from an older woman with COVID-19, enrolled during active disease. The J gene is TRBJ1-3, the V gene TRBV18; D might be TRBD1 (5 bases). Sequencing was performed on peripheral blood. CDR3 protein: CASSPRQGYNTIYF. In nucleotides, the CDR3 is TGTGCCAGCTCACCACGGCAGGGTTACAACACCATATATTTT.